Reported below is one TCR beta chain. Its matching antigen is unknown. TCRdb re-called the RT-PCR reads through MiXCR, storing one row per CDR3 protein. Of under 200,000 distinct CDR3 sequences listed, about 10% are singletons. These data come from a study of response to subunit inactivated influenza vaccine. Study-level findings and limits: The authors offered the suggestion that each seasonal influenza vaccination recruits few new T cells.

The trim removed 5 bases at V and 1 base at J, leaving 6 bases unmatched. This CDR3 contains 15 residues. Germline V gene sequence: CDR1 SGHDN, CDR2 FVKESK. This TCR was recovered from a man aged 50 to 69 who received an inactivated influenza vaccine. The chain has TRBV14 and TRBJ2-7, with TRBD1 matching 9 bases. The sample here was CD8+ T cells sorted from PBMCs, taken less than 30 months after vaccination. The CDR3 DNA sequence: TGTGCCAGCAGCGTCGGGACAGGGATTTCCTACGAGCAGTACTTC. It translates to CASSVGTGISYEQYF.